Listed here is a single T cell receptor (beta chain). Its target is unknown. The use of a sample-barcoded 5' primer and a J-beta primer mix characterized a second PCR of about 7 to 12 cycles. Sequencing recovered at least 3 million CDR3-containing paired-end reads from each sample. TCRdb reprocessed the 5' RACE reads with MiXCR, giving one entry per CDR3 protein. The sample shows over 1,500,000 distinct CDR3 sequences, 40% to 55% of them seen only once. The data belong to a study of blood T cells in healthy people across ages. The study's findings and limits: Unsorted PBMCs ruled out conclusive naive versus antigen-experienced comparison. A greater number of naive CD4+ cells and higher diversity distinguished long-lived donors from aged donors. Diversity of TCR beta per million T cells declined in a roughly linear way with age.

Trimming took 1 base from V and 7 from J, leaving 8 bases between them. The CDR3 has 14 amino acids. CDR1 and CDR2 (germline): MGHRA, YSYEKL. The TCR comes from a woman in her thirties or forties in good health. Sequencing used blood. The chain carries TRBV4-1 and TRBJ1-6; D is ambiguous. The CDR3 is CASSQVGGNSPLHF. In DNA form, the CDR3 reads TGCGCCAGCAGCCAAGTTGGCGGGAATTCACCCCTCCACTTT.